This TCR beta chain derives from a study of shared clonotypes between healthy human individuals. Overall study context: CD4 naive and CD4 memory each took three plates per donor, while CD8 naive took two and CD8 memory one. General observations from the study: Clonotype sharing among donors, it was expected, would be affected by sequencing depth. Compared with memory subsets, naive subsets generally had larger estimated richness.

In regard to this clone: The antigen remains unidentified.

The authors distributed each subset's genomic DNA evenly over several immunoSEQ plates. Some clones are missing from TCRdb's copy, which holds only in-frame ones; the method was immunoSEQ multiplex PCR. The sample consists of 2 million to 2.5 million clones, 90% to 96% of them appearing once. Sequences were obtained from naive CD4+ T cells sorted from blood. The subset here: CD45RA+ positively selected. This TCR derives from a man younger than 35 in good health.

Here the CDR3 DNA reads TGTGCCAGCGGGAACAGGGGAGCCAAAAACATTCAGTACTTC. Protein product: CASGNRGAKNIQYF. The gene calls are TRBV28 and TRBJ2-4; 7 positions match TRBD1. With 8 bases clipped from V and 0 bases from J, the junction kept 4 bases outside the gene matches. The CDR3 consists of 14 residues. Germline V CDR1 and CDR2: MDHEN, SYDVKM.